These 25 T cell receptor beta chains came from one sample sequenced in a study of blood T cell repertoires in COVID-19. Sequencing was performed with immunoSEQ multiplex PCR; in TCRdb, only in-frame clones are kept and a portion is missing. The sample holds 250,000 to 300,000 clones, around 80% seen once. Sequences were obtained from peripheral blood. Receptor source: a man aged 55-75 years with acute or convalescent COVID-19.

Concerning this clone: Germline and junction disagree at one end, which may indicate a read error. The chain links TRBV11-2 to TRBJ1-1, with no clear D. The CDR3 is made up of 13 amino acids. Germline V CDR1 and CDR2: SGHAT, FQNNGV. In nucleotides, the CDR3 is TGTGCCAGCAGCCTAGACAAGAACACTGAAGCTTTCTTT. Translated: CASSLDKNTEAFF.

Comments on this clone: The conserved closing phenylalanine or tryptophan is absent in this CDR3, likely reflecting a read error. The limits of the CDR3 on the DNA are not certain, so only TCRdb's listed CDR3 is given. The genes are TRBV12-5 and TRBJ1-5; no check of the table's D call, TRBD1, against the DNA was made. The CDR3 is 19 amino acids long, termini counted. Germline V gene sequence: CDR1 LGHNT, CDR2 FRNRAP. The CDR3 loop reads CASGLVGGVDKSRSDEDEV.

The chain combines TRBV15 with TRBJ2-7; tentative D call: TRBD2 (5 bases). The CDR3 covers 16 residues. V lost 0 bases, J lost 0 bases, and 12 bases lay in between. Germline loops: CDR1 LNHNV, CDR2 YYDKDF (reference sequence). The DNA for the CDR3 is TGTGCCACCAGCAGAGATTTACCCGGGGTCTCCTACGAGCAGTACTTC. It yields the protein CATSRDLPGVSYEQYF. Full variable domain (rest looked up from reference TRBV15 and TRBJ2-7): DAMVIQNPRYQVTQFGKPVTLSCSQTLNHNVMYWYQQKSSQAPKLLFHYYDKDFNNEADTPDNFQSRRPNTSFCFLDIRSPGLGDTAMYLCATSRDLPGVSYEQYFGPGTRLTVT.

CDR3: CASMNPQDNGYTF. CDR3 nucleotides: TGTGCCAGCATGAATCCGCAGGATAATGGCTACACCTTC. The chain employs TRBV6-5 and TRBJ1-2; D is unresolved. The CDR3 has 13 residues. CDR1 is MNHEY and CDR2 is SVGAGI in the germline V gene. The germline V and J ends were trimmed by 7 bases and 6 bases, with 15 bases remaining between them.

As DNA, the CDR3 is TGCAGCGTTGCCGATGGCCTTAATCAGCCCCAGCATTTT. This codes for CSVADGLNQPQHF. The V and J genes are TRBV29-1 and TRBJ1-5, with D hard to call. There are 13 residues in the CDR3. Trimming shortened V by 4 bases and J by 4 bases, and 11 bases separated the two germline ends. Germline assignment: CDR1 SQVTM and CDR2 ANQGSEA. The variable domain in full, completed from reference TRBV29-1 and TRBJ1-5, reads SAVISQKPSRDICQRGTSLTIQCQVDSQVTMMFWYRQQPGQSLTLIATANQGSEATYESGFVIDKFPISRPNLTFSTLTVSNMSPEDSSIYLCSVADGLNQPQHFGDGTRLSIL.

This clone was observed once. For the CDR3, the DNA is TGTGCCAGCAGCCAGACCGCCTTAGCGGGGGGAGCCTACGAGCAGTACTTC. Its translation: CASSQTALAGGAYEQYF. This chain links TRBV11-2 with TRBJ2-7, with TRBD2 identical over 10 bases. This CDR3 region has 17 residues. From germline, CDR1 is SGHAT and CDR2 FQNNGV. Trimming removed 5 bases from V and 2 bases from J; junction bases left unmatched: 12.

This clone was seen a single time. The genes are TRBV12-5 and TRBJ2-7; the match to TRBD1 covers 9 bases. V shed 6 bases, J shed 4 bases, and the junction held 4 bases outside the gene matches. The CDR3 spans 13 residues. Per germline, CDR1 LGHNT and CDR2 FRNRAP. Here the CDR3 reads CASGWGTGYEQYF. The CDR3 DNA is TGTGCTAGTGGCTGGGGGACAGGGTACGAGCAGTACTTC.

This clone was seen only once. The chain couples TRBV14 to TRBJ1-5; D gene ambiguous. This CDR3 has 13 amino acids. Per germline, CDR1 SGHDN and CDR2 FVKESK. V gave up 0 bases and J gave up 5 bases, with 5 bases separating them. CDR3 protein: CASSQEHHQPQHF. CDR3 bases: TGTGCCAGCAGCCAAGAACACCATCAGCCCCAGCATTTT.

Worth noting for this clone: In the same sample, other DNA sequences code for this CDR3. This chain connects TRBV28 to TRBJ2-7; TRBD2 agrees at 12 bases. V lost 6 bases, J lost 2 bases, and 5 bases stayed unmatched. The germline V gene has CDR1 MDHEN and CDR2 SYDVKM. This CDR3 region has 15 residues. CDR3 protein: CASSPGLAGTYEQYF. The CDR3 DNA is TGTGCCAGCAGCCCTGGACTAGCGGGAACCTACGAGCAGTACTTC.

A note on this clone: The sample holds other DNA sequences that translate to the same CDR3. The chain combines TRBV4-1 with TRBJ2-7; tentative D call: TRBD2 (6 bases). In germline, CDR1 is MGHRA, CDR2 YSYEKL. V was clipped by 3 bases and J by 2 bases, with 14 bases between them. This CDR3 spans 15 amino acids. The CDR3 loop is CASSQPGGAPYEQYF. As DNA, the CDR3 is TGCGCCAGCAGCCAGCCCGGGGGAGCCCCCTACGAGCAGTACTTC.

The V gene is TRBV10-3, the J gene TRBJ2-5, with 8 bases that match TRBD2. The germline gives CDR1 ENHRY, CDR2 SYGVKD. This CDR3 is 14 amino acids long. Trimming removed 4 bases from V and 2 bases from J; junction bases left unmatched: 3. The chain's CDR3 is CAISAASGQETQYF. In DNA form, the CDR3 reads TGTGCCATCAGTGCGGCTAGCGGGCAAGAGACCCAGTACTTC.

The chain employs TRBV5-6 and TRBJ1-1; D uncertain. V was cut by 4 bases and J by 5 bases, with 12 bases left in between. The CDR3 runs to 13 residues. Germline CDR1 is SGHDT and CDR2 is YYEEEE. The CDR3 reads CASSRREKTEAFF. Written as DNA, the CDR3 is TGTGCCAGCAGCCGCCGTGAGAAGACTGAAGCTTTCTTT.

The chain joins TRBV11-3 to TRBJ2-7, with TRBD2 identical over 7 bases. In germline, CDR1 is SGHNT, CDR2 YENEEA. This CDR3 has 15 residues. Germline trimming cut 5 bases from V and 4 bases from J; bases unmatched to any gene: 11. CDR3 residues: CASSLMGGYGYEQYF. The CDR3 coding sequence is TGTGCCAGCAGCCTCATGGGGGGGTATGGGTACGAGCAGTACTTC. Full variable domain (rest looked up from reference TRBV11-3 and TRBJ2-7): EAGVVQSPRYKIIEKKQPVAFWCNPISGHNTLYWYLQNLGQGPELLIRYENEEAVDDSQLPKDRFSAERLKGVDSTLKIQPAELGDSAVYLCASSLMGGYGYEQYFGPGTRLTVT.

V and J are TRBV6-1 and TRBJ1-6; the match to TRBD1 covers 7 bases. Germline assignment: CDR1 MNHNS and CDR2 SASEGT. The CDR3 sequence is 16 residues long. The V and J ends lost 4 bases and 9 bases, in that order; junction bases with no gene match: 12. The DNA of the CDR3 is TGTGCCAGCAGTGTAAAGGACAGGCAAACGGGTTCACCCCTCCACTTT. Its protein product is CASSVKDRQTGSPLHF.

As regards this clone: Other DNA sequences in the sample encode the same CDR3. V and J are TRBV5-8 and TRBJ2-3; 7 bases are a match to TRBD1. With V trimmed by 5 bases and J by 0 bases, 3 bases remained unmatched. Germline CDR1 reads SGHTS; CDR2 reads YDEGEE. The CDR3 has 14 amino acids. CDR3 amino acids: CASSWGQSTDTQYF. CDR3 nucleotides: TGTGCCAGCAGTTGGGGACAGAGCACAGATACGCAGTATTTT.

The table lists this clone with a few counts. The chain couples TRBV5-6 to TRBJ1-6; D might be TRBD1 (6 bases). V lost 6 bases and J lost 7, with 14 bases in between. Germline CDR1 SGHDT, CDR2 YYEEEE. This CDR3 has 14 residues. CDR3 sequence (DNA): TGTGCCAGCACCAGGACAGAAGCAAATTCACCCCTCCACTTT. It specifies CASTRTEANSPLHF.

This sequence joins TRBV9 and TRBJ2-2; perhaps TRBD1 as D (5 bases). Trimming took off 2 bases at V and 6 bases at J, with 14 bases between the two ends. CDR3 length: 15 residues. Germline lookup yields CDR1 SGDLS and CDR2 YYNGEE. The CDR3 spells CASSVEGAEAGELFF. In nucleotides, the CDR3 is TGTGCCAGCAGCGTTGAAGGGGCTGAGGCCGGGGAGCTGTTTTTT.

This clone was seen only a few times. The gene calls are TRBV27 and TRBJ1-1; D may be TRBD1 (6 bases). The CDR3 is 14 residues long. CDR1 and CDR2 (germline): MNHEY, SMNVEV (reference sequence). Trimming removed 5 bases at V and 6 bases at J, with 16 bases between. The CDR3 DNA reads as TGTGCCAGCAGTGCACAGGGAAGGAGTCCTGAAGCTTTCTTT. It is translated as CASSAQGRSPEAFF.

The J gene is TRBJ2-7, the V gene TRBV10-1; the match to TRBD2 covers 11 bases. CDR1 and CDR2 from the germline V gene are WNHNN and SYGVQD (reference sequence). CDR3 length: 16 amino acids. V dropped 3 bases and J dropped 4; count of bases not matched to a gene: 8. The CDR3 reads CASSDGGTSGTYEQYF. The CDR3, as DNA: TGCGCCAGCAGTGATGGAGGGACTAGCGGTACTTACGAGCAGTACTTC.

The chain uses TRBV6-1 and TRBJ1-1; a weak D match, TRBD1 (5 bases). This CDR3 comprises 18 residues. V lost 4 bases and J lost 0, with 21 bases in between. Germline assignment: CDR1 MNHNS and CDR2 SASEGT. The CDR3 coding sequence is TGTGCCAGCAGTGTTGAAATCGACCCGTGGGGCATGAACACTGAAGCTTTCTTT. Protein: CASSVEIDPWGMNTEAFF.

The chain joins TRBV5-1 to TRBJ1-6; no definite D call. The germline V and J ends were trimmed by 0 bases and 11 bases, with 9 bases remaining between them. This CDR3 is 13 amino acids long. Germline V gene data show CDR1 as SGHRS and CDR2 as YFSETQ. The CDR3 DNA reads as TGCGCCAGCAGCTTGGAAGAGAGAACACCCCTCCACTTT. Amino acid sequence: CASSLEERTPLHF.

The chain uses TRBV5-6 and TRBJ2-6; D is possibly TRBD1 (6 bases). V gave up 5 bases and J gave up 0 bases, with 9 bases separating them. The CDR3 spans 15 residues. The germline V gene encodes CDR1 SGHDT and CDR2 YYEEEE. CDR3 nucleotides: TGTGCCAGCAGTTCACAGGGCTCTGGGGCCAACGTCCTGACTTTC. This sequence encodes CASSSQGSGANVLTF.

The chain couples TRBV18 to TRBJ2-1; 7 bases are a match to TRBD2. Germline CDR1 is KGHSH and CDR2 is LQKENI. V was pared by 3 bases and J by 8 bases, with 7 bases of the junction left unmatched. CDR3 size: 14 residues. DNA of the CDR3: TGTGCCAGCTCACCGTCTTGGGGAGGGGATGAGCAGTTCTTC. Amino acid sequence: CASSPSWGGDEQFF. The full variable domain, its missing parts supplied by reference TRBV18 and TRBJ2-1, is NAGVMQNPRHLVRRRGQEARLRCSPMKGHSHVYWYRQLPEEGLKFMVYLQKENIIDESGMPKERFSAEFPKEGPSILRIQQVVRGDSAAYFCASSPSWGGDEQFFGPGTRLTVL.

This clone came up once. The chain combines TRBV14 with TRBJ1-1; 8 bases are a match to TRBD1. Germline V CDR1 and CDR2: SGHDN, FVKESK. J was trimmed by 7 bases and V by 4 bases; bases with no gene match: 11. This CDR3 has 15 amino acids. In DNA form, the CDR3 reads TGTGCCAGCAGCCCCCGAAGGACAGGGTTCGGTGAAGCTTTCTTT. This sequence encodes CASSPRRTGFGEAFF.

This clone was seen once. The chain recombines TRBV19 with TRBJ1-1, with D possibly matching TRBD1 (5 bases). V shed 10 bases and J shed 2 bases, with 23 bases lying between them. The CDR3 has 16 amino acids. The germline V gene encodes CDR1 LNHDA and CDR2 SQIVND (reference sequence). CDR3 sequence: CATSGAGPYPNTEAFF. In DNA form, the CDR3 reads TGTGCCACCTCTGGGGCAGGACCTTATCCTAACACTGAAGCTTTCTTT.